The 15 T cell receptor beta chains below come from one sample, sequenced in a study of cytomegalovirus exposure and HLA in healthy donors. Primers for the PCR totalled 60 Vbeta and 13 Jbeta. TCRdb's copy holds only in-frame clones and misses some; the assay was immunoSEQ multiplex PCR. This table holds approximately 110,000 clones, roughly 73% found once. The sequencing input was PBMCs. These receptors all stem from a woman aged 35 to 49 in good health and CMV-seropositive.

The gene calls are TRBV5-4 and TRBJ2-2; possibly TRBD1 for D (7 bases). CDR1 and CDR2 from the germline V gene are SGHNT and YYREEE (reference sequence). The length of the CDR3 is 17 residues. V lost 4 bases to trimming and J lost 3 bases, with 19 bases between them. The CDR3 is CASSPRGGGRDTGELFF. CDR3 coding DNA: TGTGCCAGCAGCCCCCGCGGAGGGGGCAGGGACACCGGGGAGCTGTTTTTT.

The rearrangement uses TRBV5-1 and TRBJ1-5; 8 bases align to TRBD1. V dropped 1 base and J dropped 2; count of bases not matched to a gene: 2. There are 15 residues in the CDR3. From germline, CDR1 is SGHRS and CDR2 YFSETQ. The DNA of the CDR3 is TGCGCCAGCAGCTTGACAGGGGGTGGCAATCAGCCCCAGCATTTT. As protein: CASSLTGGGNQPQHF.

The chain combines TRBV7-9 with TRBJ1-1, with unresolved D. Between the trimmed V and J ends, which lost 2 bases and 8 bases, there was a span of 21 bases. There are 16 residues in the CDR3. The germline gives CDR1 SEHNR, CDR2 FQNEAQ (reference sequence). This CDR3 is CASSLFGAAALGEAFF. Here the CDR3 DNA reads TGTGCCAGCAGCTTATTCGGTGCGGCCGCCCTTGGGGAAGCTTTCTTT.

V and J are TRBV4-3 and TRBJ2-5; TRBD1 agrees at 10 bases. The germline V gene has CDR1 LGHNA and CDR2 YSLEER. V trimming: 3 bases; J trimming: 11 bases; junction bases outside the gene matches: 21. This CDR3 is 18 amino acids long. The DNA of the CDR3 is TGCGCCAGCAGCCAGGTCTCGGACCCGGGACAGGGGACCGGGGAGCAGTACTTC. Protein product: CASSQVSDPGQGTGEQYF.

This clone was observed once. CDR3 loop: CASSGEGGSYNEQFF. CDR3 nucleotide sequence: TGTGCCAGCAGTGGTGAAGGGGGCTCCTACAATGAGCAGTTCTTC. The J gene is TRBJ2-1, the V gene TRBV6-4; D might be TRBD1 (6 bases). Germline V lookup: CDR1 MRHNA, CDR2 SNTAGT. Trimming took off 4 bases at V and 0 bases at J, with 10 bases between the two ends. The CDR3 has 15 residues.

This chain uses TRBV10-3 with TRBJ1-1, with D maybe TRBD1 (6 bases). The CDR3 is 13 amino acids. Trimming left V 2 bases short and J 5 bases short, with 9 bases between. The germline CDR1 and CDR2 sequences are ENHRY and SYGVKD. CDR3 amino acids: CAISEVQGTEAFF. The CDR3 DNA sequence: TGTGCCATCAGTGAGGTACAGGGTACTGAAGCTTTCTTT.

The CDR3 sequence: CASSFHDRAKLFF. The DNA for the CDR3 is TGTGCCAGCAGTTTTCACGACAGGGCAAAACTGTTTTTT. The gene calls are TRBV27 and TRBJ1-4, with 7 positions matching TRBD1. This CDR3 is built from 13 residues. CDR1 and CDR2 (germline): MNHEY, SMNVEV (reference sequence). The junction had 5 bases not matched to a gene; V was cut back by 3 bases and J by 10 bases.

The chain has TRBV4-1 and TRBJ2-7; the D gene is possibly TRBD1 (6 bases). This CDR3 contains 15 residues. The germline V gene encodes CDR1 MGHRA and CDR2 YSYEKL. Between the trimmed V and J ends, which lost 1 base and 2 bases, there was a span of 12 bases. The CDR3 is CASSQGGQVTYEQYF. Written as DNA, the CDR3 is TGCGCCAGCAGCCAAGGGGGGCAGGTAACCTACGAGCAGTACTTC.

The V and J genes are TRBV7-9 and TRBJ2-5; D is unclear. The CDR3 consists of 14 residues. Trimming pared 5 bases from V and 3 bases from J, leaving 13 bases between. CDR1 and CDR2 (germline): SEHNR, FQNEAQ (reference sequence). CDR3 protein: CASSRKGAKETQYF. The DNA for the CDR3 is TGTGCCAGCAGCAGGAAAGGAGCCAAAGAGACCCAGTACTTC. The full variable domain, rest sourced from reference TRBV7-9 and TRBJ2-5, is DTGVSQNPRHKITKRGQNVTFRCDPISEHNRLYWYRQTLGQGPEFLTYFQNEAQLEKSRLLSDRFSAERPKGSFSTLEIQRTEQGDSAMYLCASSRKGAKETQYFGPGTRLLVL.

The chain joins TRBV7-6 to TRBJ2-2, with D maybe TRBD1 (6 bases). Germline lookup yields CDR1 SGHVS and CDR2 FNYEAQ. The CDR3 consists of 15 residues. The germline V and J ends were trimmed by 1 base and 5 bases, with 11 bases remaining between them. CDR3 nucleotides: TGTGCCAGCAGCTTAGTTATAGGGGGAACCGGGGAGCTGTTTTTT. It specifies CASSLVIGGTGELFF. The entire variable domain, with the rest obtained from reference TRBV7-6 and TRBJ2-2, is as follows: GAGVSQSPRYKVTKRGQDVALRCDPISGHVSLYWYRQALGQGPEFLTYFNYEAQQDKSGLPNDRFSAERPEGSISTLTIQRTEQRDSAMYRCASSLVIGGTGELFFGEGSRLTVL.

The rearrangement joins TRBV28 to TRBJ1-2; no clear D gene. V was clipped by 9 bases and J by 6 bases, with 17 bases between them. CDR1 MDHEN and CDR2 SYDVKM come from the germline V gene. This CDR3 contains 13 residues. CDR3 region: CASRVMREDGYTF. The CDR3, as DNA: TGTGCCAGTAGAGTGATGCGGGAGGATGGCTACACCTTC.

The chain couples TRBV6-1 to TRBJ2-7; 12 bases match TRBD2. This CDR3 region has 15 residues. With 1 base clipped from V and 2 bases from J, the junction kept 0 bases outside the gene matches. Per germline, CDR1 MNHNS and CDR2 SASEGT. CDR3 sequence: CASSEGLAGAYEQYF. The CDR3 coding sequence is TGTGCCAGCAGTGAAGGACTAGCGGGAGCCTACGAGCAGTACTTC.

The chain uses TRBV19 and TRBJ1-1, with TRBD1 matching 7 bases. This CDR3 spans 14 amino acids. The germline V gene encodes CDR1 LNHDA and CDR2 SQIVND (reference sequence). The V segment lost 1 base and the J segment 1 base; nucleotides outside the gene matches: 0. CDR3 in amino acids: CASSIGQGNTEAFF. DNA for the CDR3: TGTGCCAGTAGTATAGGACAGGGGAACACTGAAGCTTTCTTT. Full variable domain (outside the CDR3, taken from reference TRBV19 and TRBJ1-1): DGGITQSPKYLFRKEGQNVTLSCEQNLNHDAMYWYRQDPGQGLRLIYYSQIVNDFQKGDIAEGYSVSREKKESFPLTVTSAQKNPTAFYLCASSIGQGNTEAFFGQGTRLTVV.

The gene calls are TRBV7-8 and TRBJ1-1, with TRBD1 matching over 8 bases. The V gene's germline CDR1 is SGHVS and CDR2 FQNEAQ. The CDR3 is 17 residues long. V trimming: 2 bases; J trimming: 1 base; junction bases outside the gene matches: 9. CDR3 sequence (DNA): TGTGCCAGCAGCTTAAGGGGCAGGGGGCAATGGAACACTGAAGCTTTCTTT. Residues: CASSLRGRGQWNTEAFF.

The chain links TRBV7-9 to TRBJ2-1; TRBD2 aligns across 8 bases. V was clipped by 2 bases and J by 12 bases; unmatched bases: 9. CDR3 length: 14 residues. Germline V gene lookup returns CDR1 SEHNR and CDR2 FQNEAQ (reference sequence). The DNA for the CDR3 is TGTGCCAGCAGCTTACAACGGGAGGGCCTCGGGCAGTTCTTC. This sequence encodes CASSLQREGLGQFF.